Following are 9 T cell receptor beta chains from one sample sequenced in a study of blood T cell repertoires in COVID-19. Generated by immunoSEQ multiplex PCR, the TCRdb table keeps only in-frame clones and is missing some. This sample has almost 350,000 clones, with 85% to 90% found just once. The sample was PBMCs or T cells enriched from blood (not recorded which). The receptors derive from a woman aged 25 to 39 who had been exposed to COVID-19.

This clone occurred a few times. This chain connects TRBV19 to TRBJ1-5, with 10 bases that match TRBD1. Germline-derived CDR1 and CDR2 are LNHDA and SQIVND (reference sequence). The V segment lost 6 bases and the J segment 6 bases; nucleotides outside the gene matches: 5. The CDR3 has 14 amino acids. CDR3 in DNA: TGTGCCAGTAGCGGGACAGGGGAGGCTCAGCCCCAGCATTTT. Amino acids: CASSGTGEAQPQHF.

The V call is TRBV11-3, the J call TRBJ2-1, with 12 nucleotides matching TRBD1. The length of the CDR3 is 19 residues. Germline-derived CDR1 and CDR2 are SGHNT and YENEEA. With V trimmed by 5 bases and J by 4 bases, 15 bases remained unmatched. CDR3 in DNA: TGTGCCAGCAGCCAACCGGGACAGGGGGCCCGAACACCTTACAATGAGCAGTTCTTC. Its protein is CASSQPGQGARTPYNEQFF.

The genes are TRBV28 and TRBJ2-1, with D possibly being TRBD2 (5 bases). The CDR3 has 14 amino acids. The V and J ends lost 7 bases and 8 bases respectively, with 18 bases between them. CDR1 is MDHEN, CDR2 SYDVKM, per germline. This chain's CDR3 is CASNQRGGLHEQFF. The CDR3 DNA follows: TGTGCCAGCAATCAACGCGGCGGGCTCCATGAGCAGTTCTTC.

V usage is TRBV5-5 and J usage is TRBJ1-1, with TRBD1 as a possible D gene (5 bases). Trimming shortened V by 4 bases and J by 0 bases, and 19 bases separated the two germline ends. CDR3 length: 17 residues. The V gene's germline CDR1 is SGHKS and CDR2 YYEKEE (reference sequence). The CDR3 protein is CASSLGVLRVMNTEAFF. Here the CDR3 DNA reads TGTGCCAGCAGCCTGGGGGTATTGAGGGTGATGAACACTGAAGCTTTCTTT.

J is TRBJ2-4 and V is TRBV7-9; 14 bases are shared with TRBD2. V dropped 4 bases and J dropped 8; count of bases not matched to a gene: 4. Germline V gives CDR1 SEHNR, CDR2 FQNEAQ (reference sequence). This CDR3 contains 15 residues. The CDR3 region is CASSSTSGRADIQYF. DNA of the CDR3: TGTGCCAGCAGCTCGACTAGCGGGAGGGCGGACATTCAGTACTTC.

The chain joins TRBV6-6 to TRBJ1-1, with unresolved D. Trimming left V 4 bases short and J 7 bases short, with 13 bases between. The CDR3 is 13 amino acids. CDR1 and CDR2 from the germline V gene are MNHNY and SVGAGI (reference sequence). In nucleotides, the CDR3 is TGTGCCAGCAGTTCGGGGTACCGATTTGAAGCTTTCTTT. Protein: CASSSGYRFEAFF.

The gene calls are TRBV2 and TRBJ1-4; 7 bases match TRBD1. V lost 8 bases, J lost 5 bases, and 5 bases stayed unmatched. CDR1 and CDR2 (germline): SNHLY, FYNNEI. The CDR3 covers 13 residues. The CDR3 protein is CASLDRQNEKLFF. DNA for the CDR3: TGTGCCAGCTTGGACAGGCAGAATGAAAAACTGTTTTTT.

The chain's CDR3 is CASGLVLERRTEAFF. Written as DNA, the CDR3 is TGTGCTAGTGGTTTGGTACTTGAGAGGAGGACTGAAGCTTTCTTT. The V call is TRBV12-5, the J call TRBJ1-1; D unresolved. Germline assignment: CDR1 LGHNT and CDR2 FRNRAP. The CDR3 runs to 15 residues. V lost 0 bases and J lost 5, with 13 bases in between.

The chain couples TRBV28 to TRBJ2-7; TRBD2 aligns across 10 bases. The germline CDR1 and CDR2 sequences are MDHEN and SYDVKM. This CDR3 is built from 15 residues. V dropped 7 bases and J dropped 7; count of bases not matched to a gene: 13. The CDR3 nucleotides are TGTGCCAGCACCGGACTAGCGGAACGGGTGGGTGAGCAGTACTTC. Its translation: CASTGLAERVGEQYF.